A selection of T cell receptor beta chains follows, all from one sample in a study of blood T cell repertoires in COVID-19. Profiling relied on immunoSEQ multiplex PCR, and the TCRdb table lists in-frame clones only, not all of them. Among over 600,000 clones listed, 90% were seen once. Input material: peripheral blood. These receptors were collected from a young woman with acute or convalescent COVID-19. The CDR3 runs from the conserved cysteine through the conserved F or W. A D gene is named only where the DNA matches it firmly. A clone size is listed for some rows: how often the clone was seen (once, few, many), or a class if it is expanded.

J | size | V | D | CDR3 | DNA
TRBJ1-1 | . | TRBV6-2/TRBV6-3 | TRBD1 | CASSRQGNTEAFF | TGTGCCAGCAGCCGACAGGGGAACACTGAAGCTTTCTTT
TRBJ1-2 | . | TRBV29-1 | TRBD1 | CSVLGQASGYTF | TGCAGCGTCCTGGGACAGGCCAGTGGCTACACCTTC
TRBJ1-1 | . | TRBV9 | . | CASRPAGDTEAFF | TGTGCCAGCAGACCGGCGGGGGACACTGAAGCTTTCTTT
TRBJ2-5 | . | TRBV24-1 | TRBD1 | CATSSQGARERETQYF | TGTGCCACCAGTTCTCAGGGGGCCAGGGAGCGGGAGACCCAGTACTTC
TRBJ1-6 | once | TRBV19 | TRBD1 | CASSQSRDRGQGSPLHF | TGTGCCAGTAGTCAGTCCCGGGACAGGGGGCAGGGGTCACCCCTCCACTTT
TRBJ1-1 | few | TRBV6-5 | . | CASSYPGAGTEAFF | TGTGCCAGCAGTTACCCCGGAGCGGGGACTGAAGCTTTCTTT
TRBJ2-2 | . | TRBV19 | . | CASSIFVSGELFF | TGTGCCAGTAGTATCTTTGTTAGCGGGGAGCTGTTTTTT
TRBJ2-7 | . | TRBV2 | TRBD1 | CASGQGQYEQYF | TGTGCCAGCGGACAGGGGCAATACGAGCAGTACTTC
TRBJ1-2 | . | TRBV2 | . | CASSNSQETYGYTF | TGTGCCAGCAGCAATTCGCAGGAAACATATGGCTACACCTTC
TRBJ2-3 | . | TRBV30 | . | CAWSLTLGTSPEITDTQYF | TGTGCCTGGAGTCTCACCCTGGGAACTAGCCCTGAGATCACAGATACGCAGTATTTT
TRBJ2-2 | . | TRBV7-2 | . | CASSDRTYLKGGELFF | TGTGCCAGCAGCGACCGGACTTACCTAAAGGGCGGGGAGCTGTTTTTT
TRBJ2-7 | once | TRBV6-2/TRBV6-3 | TRBD2 | CASSFLAGDSYEQYF | TGTGCCAGCAGTTTTCTAGCGGGCGATTCCTACGAGCAGTACTTC
TRBJ2-2 | once | TRBV5-4 | . | CASSPVVQGPGELFF | TGTGCCAGCAGTCCGGTGGTTCAGGGGCCCGGGGAGCTGTTTTTT
TRBJ1-2 | . | TRBV3-1/TRBV3-2 | . | CASSHFSQAGGYTF | TGTGCCAGCAGCCACTTCAGCCAAGCGGGTGGCTACACCTTC
TRBJ2-1 | . | TRBV6-2/TRBV6-3 | . | CASSYDSYNEQFF | TGTGCCAGCAGTTACGACAGCTACAATGAGCAGTTCTTC
TRBJ1-1 | . | TRBV15 | . | CATSRDGSTNTEAFF | TGTGCCACCAGCAGAGACGGGTCGACGAACACTGAAGCTTTCTTT
TRBJ2-1 | . | TRBV19 | TRBD2 | CASSRAGADYNEQFF | TGTGCCAGCAGCCGAGCGGGGGCCGACTACAATGAGCAGTTCTTC
TRBJ1-1 | once | TRBV6-5 | . | CASSYSPGVGAFF | TGTGCCAGCAGTTACTCACCAGGGGTGGGAGCTTTCTTT
TRBJ1-4 | . | TRBV5-1 | TRBD1 | CASSDRDRGLEKLFF | TGCGCCAGCAGCGACCGGGACAGGGGGCTCGAAAAACTGTTTTTT
TRBJ2-3 | . | TRBV6-4 | . | CASSPGDRQYAQYF | TGTGCCAGCAGTCCAGGGGATCGTCAATACGCGCAGTATTTT
TRBJ2-3 | . | TRBV18 | . | CASSRRGGTDTQYF | TGTGCCAGCTCACGAAGGGGTGGCACAGATACGCAGTATTTT
TRBJ2-7 | . | TRBV5-1 | . | CASSLPTLAGEQYF | TGCGCCAGCAGCCTCCCCACCCTAGCTGGCGAGCAGTACTTC
TRBJ2-7 | once | TRBV9 | . | CASSVSQASYEQYF | TGTGCCAGCAGCGTAAGTCAGGCCTCCTACGAGCAGTACTTC
TRBJ1-1 | . | TRBV5-6 | . | CASSRRTTGSSTEAFF | TGTGCCAGCAGCCGACGGACCACAGGGTCCAGCACTGAAGCTTTCTTT
TRBJ1-5 | . | TRBV27 | . | CASSSNRVQPQHF | TGTGCCAGCAGTTCCAACAGGGTTCAGCCCCAGCATTTT
TRBJ1-1 | once | TRBV6-7 | TRBD1 | CASSQGGRTEAFF | TGTGCCAGCAGTCAGGGGGGACGCACTGAAGCTTTCTTT
TRBJ1-1 | . | TRBV18 | . | CASSPIEQAAFF | TGTGCCAGCTCACCAATAGAACAGGCGGCTTTCTTT
TRBJ2-7 | . | TRBV9 | TRBD1 | CASSASDRANEQYF | TGTGCCAGCAGCGCATCGGACAGGGCGAACGAGCAGTACTTC